This T cell receptor beta chain was obtained from a study of cytomegalovirus exposure and HLA in healthy donors. General study findings and limits: In a later analysis, HLA-C alleles had the fewest associated TCRs, DRB1 alleles the most. Most subjects had HLA-A and HLA-B alleles reportedly predicted accurately by TCR beta sequences. Several of the most significant clusters appeared linked to common viral pathogens, based on a later analysis. For most TCR sequences rarity was the rule, although some public TCRs occurred in many donors.

In the case of this clone: The antigen remains undetermined.

Amplification used 60 Vbeta primers and 13 Jbeta primers. Clones were sequenced by immunoSEQ multiplex PCR, and TCRdb holds only the in-frame ones, with some missing. Of 180,000 or so clones in the sample, about 75% were seen once. The sequencing sample was made of PBMCs. This receptor was taken from a man aged 45 to 65 in good health and CMV-seropositive.

CDR3 DNA: TGTGCCAGCAGCTCCTTGGACAGATCCTACAATGAGCAGTTCTTC. Translating gives CASSSLDRSYNEQFF. The chain has TRBV11-2 and TRBJ2-1; tentatively, D is TRBD1 (6 bases). CDR1 and CDR2 (germline): SGHAT, FQNNGV. CDR3 size: 15 residues. Trimming took 4 bases from V and 1 from J, leaving 11 bases between them.